Listed here are 7 T cell receptor beta chains from one sample, sequenced in a study of early T cells in non-severe SARS-CoV-2 infection. Using its own MiXCR run on the 5' RACE reads, TCRdb lists one record per CDR3 protein. This sample has approximately 77,000 distinct CDR3 sequences, with roughly 12% found just once. Sequenced sample: whole blood. Every receptor here comes from an adult who was a healthcare worker with PCR-confirmed SARS-CoV-2 infection or an uninfected control (not recorded which).

This clonotype has a handful of counts. V is TRBV28 and J is TRBJ2-2, with TRBD2 matching 10 bases. Losses at the gene ends were 6 bases for V and 1 base for J; bases not matched to a gene: 5. Germline loops: CDR1 MDHEN, CDR2 SYDVKM. The CDR3 is 16 amino acids. CDR3 nucleotide sequence: TGTGCCAGCAGCCCCGGACTAGCGGAGAACACCGGGGAGCTGTTTTTT. Translated: CASSPGLAENTGELFF.

V gene TRBV6-5 combines with J gene TRBJ2-7; possible D gene TRBD2, 6 bases. CDR3 length: 15 amino acids. Trimming took off 2 bases at V and 4 bases at J, with 15 bases between the two ends. Germline-derived CDR1 and CDR2 are MNHEY and SVGAGI. The CDR3 loop is CASSYHGLNDYEQYF. In nucleotides, the CDR3 is TGTGCCAGCAGTTACCACGGACTAAACGATTACGAGCAGTACTTC.

This chain connects TRBV7-9 to TRBJ2-1; D is possibly TRBD2 (6 bases). The CDR3 loop spans 11 amino acids. V lost 5 bases and J lost 7, with 6 bases in between. CDR1 and CDR2 (germline): SEHNR, FQNEAQ (reference sequence). In DNA form, the CDR3 reads TGTGCCAGCAGCGGGGGGAATGAGCAGTTCTTC. Translation: CASSGGNEQFF.

The chain uses TRBV3-1 and TRBJ1-1; 8 positions match TRBD1. The CDR3 is made up of 16 amino acids. Looked up from germline, CDR1 is LGHDT and CDR2 is YNNKEL (reference sequence). V lost 4 bases to trimming and J lost 4 bases; unmatched junction nucleotides: 11. The CDR3 spells CASSLNPGGRGTEAFF. CDR3 nucleotides: TGTGCCAGCAGCCTGAATCCAGGGGGCAGAGGCACTGAAGCTTTCTTT.

This clonotype occurred many times. The chain is built from TRBV7-3 and TRBJ2-1; 7 bases are shared with TRBD2. Losses at the gene ends were 0 bases for V and 9 bases for J; bases not matched to a gene: 2. This CDR3 spans 13 amino acids. CDR1 and CDR2 (germline): SGHTA, FQGTGA. The chain's CDR3 is CASSLTSSGEQFF. Written as DNA, the CDR3 is TGTGCCAGCAGCTTAACCTCTAGCGGTGAGCAGTTCTTC.

This clonotype was detected only a few times. The chain uses TRBV29-1 and TRBJ2-3; 7 bases match TRBD1. CDR1 SQVTM and CDR2 ANQGSEA come from the germline V gene. V shed 7 bases, J shed 13 bases, and the junction held 11 bases outside the gene matches. The CDR3 consists of 11 residues. CDR3 sequence (DNA): TGCAGCGCCCCCGACGCTGGACAGGAGTATTTT. As protein: CSAPDAGQEYF.

Concerning this clonotype: A much larger clone lies a single base off, so this may be a read error. The chain uses TRBV5-6 and TRBJ2-1; 10 bases are a match to TRBD1. Germline assignment: CDR1 SGHDT and CDR2 YYEEEE. The CDR3 has 17 residues. The CDR3 region has the DNA TGTGCCAGCAGCTCACCTTCCGGGACAGGGGATCAGGATGATCAGTTCTTC. This translates into CASSSPSGTGDQDDQFF.